The 12 T cell receptor beta chains presented below share a single source sample, sequenced in a study of lymphopenia after photon versus proton radiotherapy. Using immunoSEQ multiplex PCR, the repertoire was profiled, and TCRdb retains in-frame clones only, with some absent. The sample records tens of thousands of clones, approximately 80% being singletons. Sequencing was performed on peripheral blood, taken from a patient treated with proton-based radiotherapy. Receptor source: a woman aged 70-85 years with pancreatic cancer.

The rearrangement joins TRBV28 to TRBJ1-1, with D possibly matching TRBD1 (5 bases). V shed 4 bases and J shed 7 bases, with 16 bases lying between them. From germline, CDR1 is MDHEN and CDR2 SYDVKM. CDR3 length equals 14 residues. Here the CDR3 DNA reads TGTGCCAGCAGTTCACTAATGGACATCCGTGAAGCTTTCTTT. Protein: CASSSLMDIREAFF.

The rearrangement links TRBV5-8 to TRBJ1-2; D remains unclear. V gave up 7 bases and J gave up 4 bases, with 20 bases separating them. This CDR3 comprises 15 residues. Germline assignment: CDR1 SGHTS and CDR2 YDEGEE. CDR3 in amino acids: CASQLYPRKTYGYTF. The CDR3 DNA reads TGTGCCAGCCAGCTTTATCCACGAAAGACCTATGGCTACACCTTC.

This chain connects TRBV14 to TRBJ1-2; 10 bases fit TRBD1. The trim removed 3 bases at V and 0 bases at J, leaving 4 bases unmatched. This CDR3 has 16 amino acids. CDR1 and CDR2 from the germline V gene are SGHDN and FVKESK. The CDR3 sequence: CASSHRTGGTNYGYTF. The DNA of the CDR3 is TGTGCCAGCAGCCACAGGACAGGGGGAACTAACTATGGCTACACCTTC.

The chain recombines TRBV19 with TRBJ1-1; perhaps TRBD1 as D (5 bases). V lost 3 bases to trimming and J lost 2 bases, with 7 bases between them. The CDR3 length is 13 residues. Germline-derived CDR1 and CDR2 are LNHDA and SQIVND (reference sequence). The DNA of the CDR3 is TGTGCCAGTAGTATGACAGCTAACACTGAAGCTTTCTTT. This codes for CASSMTANTEAFF.

This rearrangement joins TRBV2 to TRBJ2-7, with D tentatively TRBD1 or TRBD2 (5 bases each). The V gene's germline CDR1 is SNHLY and CDR2 FYNNEI. The CDR3 totals 13 residues. The germline V and J ends were trimmed by 11 bases and 6 bases, with 20 bases remaining between them. CDR3 in amino acids: CAGQGAAYSEQYF. DNA of the CDR3: TGTGCCGGCCAGGGAGCGGCCTACTCCGAGCAGTACTTC.

This sequence joins TRBV30 and TRBJ2-7; 12 bases align to TRBD2. There are 15 residues in the CDR3. J lost 2 bases, V lost 4 bases, and 6 bases had no gene match. Germline V lookup: CDR1 GTSNPN, CDR2 SVGIG (reference sequence). CDR3 sequence reads: CAWTKRLAGAYEQYF. In DNA form, the CDR3 reads TGTGCCTGGACCAAGAGACTAGCGGGGGCCTACGAGCAGTACTTC. The full variable domain, completed using reference TRBV30 and TRBJ2-7, is SQTIHQWPATLVQPVGSPLSLECTVEGTSNPNLYWYRQAAGRGLQLLFYSVGIGQISSEVPQNLSASRPQDRQFILSSKKLLLSDSGFYLCAWTKRLAGAYEQYFGPGTRLTVT.

V gene TRBV6-1 combines with J gene TRBJ1-5, with D unresolved. Trimming stripped 4 bases from V and 5 bases from J, with 15 bases between. This CDR3 region has 15 residues. The V gene's germline CDR1 is MNHNS and CDR2 SASEGT. The CDR3 bases are TGTGCCAGCAGTGCCGCGCACGGAGGTGATCAGCCCCAGCATTTT. Its protein product is CASSAAHGGDQPQHF.

The chain combines TRBV7-3 with TRBJ1-6, with 9 bases that match TRBD1. The ends lost 5 bases at V and 10 bases at J; junction bases unmatched: 6. The CDR3 is 14 residues long. Germline V gives CDR1 SGHTA, CDR2 FQGTGA. Written as DNA, the CDR3 is TGTGCCAGCAGCCAACAGGGGGCAGGGTCACCCCTCCACTTT. Protein: CASSQQGAGSPLHF.

The CDR3 sequence is CASSRDVRDYEQYF. The DNA for the CDR3 is TGCGCCAGCAGCCGAGACGTGAGGGACTACGAGCAGTACTTC. This sequence joins TRBV4-3 and TRBJ2-7; tentative D call: TRBD2 (5 bases). The V end lost 4 bases, the J end lost 3 bases, and 13 bases lay between the germline ends. Germline values: CDR1 LGHNA, CDR2 YSLEER. The CDR3 runs 14 residues.

The V call is TRBV15, the J call TRBJ1-4; D is undetermined. The CDR3 consists of 15 residues. Trimming took 0 bases from V and 3 from J, leaving 8 bases between them. CDR1 LNHNV and CDR2 YYDKDF come from the germline V gene (reference sequence). CDR3 in amino acids: CATSRDAGSNEKLFF. The CDR3 DNA is TGTGCCACCAGCAGAGATGCGGGCTCTAATGAAAAACTGTTTTTT.

This sequence joins TRBV4-2 and TRBJ2-1, with TRBD2 identical over 16 bases. Trimming cost V 0 bases and J 14 bases; bases outside gene matches: 4. This CDR3 comprises 15 residues. The germline V gene encodes CDR1 LGHNA and CDR2 YNFKEQ. CDR3 region: CASSQDFGTSGREFF. The CDR3 nucleotides read TGTGCCAGCAGCCAAGATTTTGGGACTAGCGGGAGGGAGTTCTTC.

This sequence joins TRBV29-1 and TRBJ2-1, with 11 bases fitting TRBD1. The CDR3 consists of 20 residues. CDR1 is SQVTM and CDR2 is ANQGSEA in the germline V gene. Trimming cost V 2 bases and J 0 bases; bases outside gene matches: 15. The CDR3 DNA follows: TGCAGCGTTGAACGCGCCCCGGGACAGGGGGGTACACGCTCCTACAATGAGCAGTTCTTC. Translation: CSVERAPGQGGTRSYNEQFF.